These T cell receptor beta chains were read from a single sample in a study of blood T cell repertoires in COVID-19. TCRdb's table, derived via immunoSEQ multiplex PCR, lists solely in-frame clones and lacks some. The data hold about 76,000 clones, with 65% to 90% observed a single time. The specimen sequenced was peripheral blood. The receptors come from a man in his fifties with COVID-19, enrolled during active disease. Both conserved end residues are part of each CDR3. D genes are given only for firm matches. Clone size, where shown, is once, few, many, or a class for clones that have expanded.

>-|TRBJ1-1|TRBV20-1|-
TGCAGTGCCACCAGGGAATCTGAAGCTTTCTTT
CSATRESEAFF
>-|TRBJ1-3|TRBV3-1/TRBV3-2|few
TGTGCCAGCAGCCAAGATTCAGGGTCTGGAAACACCATATATTTT
CASSQDSGSGNTIYF
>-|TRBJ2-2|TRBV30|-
TGTGCCTGGAGTGCCAGTGCCGGGGAGCTGTTTTTT
CAWSASAGELFF
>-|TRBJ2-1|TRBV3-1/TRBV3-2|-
TGTGCCGGGTATAGCTATAGCTCCTACAATGAGCAGTTCTTC
CAGYSYSSYNEQFF
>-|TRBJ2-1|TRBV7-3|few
TGTGCCAGCAGCTTGCAGGGTGGCAATGAGCAGTTCTTC
CASSLQGGNEQFF
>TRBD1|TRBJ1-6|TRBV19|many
TGTGCCAGTAGTATCTGGGACAGCTATAATTCACCCCTCCACTTT
CASSIWDSYNSPLHF
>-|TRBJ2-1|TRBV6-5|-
TGTGCCAGCGTTAGCCCAGGACAGTTCTACAATGAGCAGTTCTTC
CASVSPGQFYNEQFF
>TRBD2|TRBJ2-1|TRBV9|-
TGTGCCAGCAGCTTAGCGGGAGGGCCCTCCAATGAGCAGTTCTTC
CASSLAGGPSNEQFF
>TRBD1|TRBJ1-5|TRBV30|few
TGTGCCTGGAGTACGACAGGGGGCTGGCAGCCCCAGCATTTT
CAWSTTGGWQPQHF
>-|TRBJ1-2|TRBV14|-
TGTGCCAGCAGCCAAGGTGGCGGGGGATTAGGTGGCTACACCTTC
CASSQGGGGLGGYTF
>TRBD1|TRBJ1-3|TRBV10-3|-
TGTGCCATCAGTGAGTTTTTTTCCCCGACAGGGGCATTTGGAAACACCATATATTTT
CAISEFFSPTGAFGNTIYF